These 3 T cell receptor beta chains were sequenced from one sample in a study of blood T cell repertoires in COVID-19. The assay was immunoSEQ multiplex PCR, and TCRdb's table has in-frame clones only and misses some. The sample gives roughly 190,000 clones, approximately 86% of which show up once; 2% to 2.5% is in the top ten. The sequencing sample was made of PBMCs or T cells enriched from blood (not recorded which). The receptor set was obtained from a young woman who had recovered from COVID-19.

The chain joins TRBV29-1 to TRBJ2-3; 7 nucleotides align to TRBD2. Germline loops: CDR1 SQVTM, CDR2 ANQGSEA. V was clipped by 4 bases and J by 4 bases; unmatched bases: 8. The CDR3 spans 14 residues. CDR3 sequence reads: CSVVGGGSSDTQYF. The CDR3 nucleotides read TGCAGCGTTGTAGGCGGGGGTAGCTCAGATACGCAGTATTTT.

The chain employs TRBV29-1 and TRBJ2-7, with a tentative D call TRBD1 (5 bases). The CDR3 totals 16 residues. V lost 6 bases and J 2 bases, leaving 23 bases between the germline ends. The V gene's germline CDR1 is SQVTM and CDR2 ANQGSEA. The CDR3 coding sequence is TGCAGCGTCCGCAGGGTTCAAAACATTTATACCTACGAGCAGTACTTC. Its protein product is CSVRRVQNIYTYEQYF.

The chain carries TRBV6-1 and TRBJ2-1; 14 positions match TRBD2. V dropped 4 bases and J dropped 6; count of bases not matched to a gene: 8. The CDR3 loop spans 17 amino acids. Germline-derived CDR1 and CDR2 are MNHNS and SASEGT. The CDR3 protein is CASSATSGGELGNEQFF. CDR3 DNA sequence: TGTGCCAGCAGTGCGACTAGCGGGGGGGAATTAGGCAATGAGCAGTTCTTC.